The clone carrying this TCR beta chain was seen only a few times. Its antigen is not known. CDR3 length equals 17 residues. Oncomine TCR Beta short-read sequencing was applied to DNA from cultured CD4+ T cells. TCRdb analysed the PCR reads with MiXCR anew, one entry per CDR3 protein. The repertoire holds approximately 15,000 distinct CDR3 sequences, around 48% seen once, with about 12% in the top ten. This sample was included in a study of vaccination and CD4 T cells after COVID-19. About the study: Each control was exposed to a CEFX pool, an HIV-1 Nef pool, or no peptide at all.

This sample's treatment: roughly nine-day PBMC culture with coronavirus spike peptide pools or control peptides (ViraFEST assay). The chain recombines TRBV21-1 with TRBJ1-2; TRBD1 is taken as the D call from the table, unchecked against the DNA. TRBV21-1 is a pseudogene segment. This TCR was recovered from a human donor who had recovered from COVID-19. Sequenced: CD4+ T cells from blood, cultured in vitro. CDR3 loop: CASSKECPAISDYGYTF. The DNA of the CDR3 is TGTGCCAGCAGCAAAGAGTGCCCGGCAATAAGCGACTATGGCTACACCTTC.